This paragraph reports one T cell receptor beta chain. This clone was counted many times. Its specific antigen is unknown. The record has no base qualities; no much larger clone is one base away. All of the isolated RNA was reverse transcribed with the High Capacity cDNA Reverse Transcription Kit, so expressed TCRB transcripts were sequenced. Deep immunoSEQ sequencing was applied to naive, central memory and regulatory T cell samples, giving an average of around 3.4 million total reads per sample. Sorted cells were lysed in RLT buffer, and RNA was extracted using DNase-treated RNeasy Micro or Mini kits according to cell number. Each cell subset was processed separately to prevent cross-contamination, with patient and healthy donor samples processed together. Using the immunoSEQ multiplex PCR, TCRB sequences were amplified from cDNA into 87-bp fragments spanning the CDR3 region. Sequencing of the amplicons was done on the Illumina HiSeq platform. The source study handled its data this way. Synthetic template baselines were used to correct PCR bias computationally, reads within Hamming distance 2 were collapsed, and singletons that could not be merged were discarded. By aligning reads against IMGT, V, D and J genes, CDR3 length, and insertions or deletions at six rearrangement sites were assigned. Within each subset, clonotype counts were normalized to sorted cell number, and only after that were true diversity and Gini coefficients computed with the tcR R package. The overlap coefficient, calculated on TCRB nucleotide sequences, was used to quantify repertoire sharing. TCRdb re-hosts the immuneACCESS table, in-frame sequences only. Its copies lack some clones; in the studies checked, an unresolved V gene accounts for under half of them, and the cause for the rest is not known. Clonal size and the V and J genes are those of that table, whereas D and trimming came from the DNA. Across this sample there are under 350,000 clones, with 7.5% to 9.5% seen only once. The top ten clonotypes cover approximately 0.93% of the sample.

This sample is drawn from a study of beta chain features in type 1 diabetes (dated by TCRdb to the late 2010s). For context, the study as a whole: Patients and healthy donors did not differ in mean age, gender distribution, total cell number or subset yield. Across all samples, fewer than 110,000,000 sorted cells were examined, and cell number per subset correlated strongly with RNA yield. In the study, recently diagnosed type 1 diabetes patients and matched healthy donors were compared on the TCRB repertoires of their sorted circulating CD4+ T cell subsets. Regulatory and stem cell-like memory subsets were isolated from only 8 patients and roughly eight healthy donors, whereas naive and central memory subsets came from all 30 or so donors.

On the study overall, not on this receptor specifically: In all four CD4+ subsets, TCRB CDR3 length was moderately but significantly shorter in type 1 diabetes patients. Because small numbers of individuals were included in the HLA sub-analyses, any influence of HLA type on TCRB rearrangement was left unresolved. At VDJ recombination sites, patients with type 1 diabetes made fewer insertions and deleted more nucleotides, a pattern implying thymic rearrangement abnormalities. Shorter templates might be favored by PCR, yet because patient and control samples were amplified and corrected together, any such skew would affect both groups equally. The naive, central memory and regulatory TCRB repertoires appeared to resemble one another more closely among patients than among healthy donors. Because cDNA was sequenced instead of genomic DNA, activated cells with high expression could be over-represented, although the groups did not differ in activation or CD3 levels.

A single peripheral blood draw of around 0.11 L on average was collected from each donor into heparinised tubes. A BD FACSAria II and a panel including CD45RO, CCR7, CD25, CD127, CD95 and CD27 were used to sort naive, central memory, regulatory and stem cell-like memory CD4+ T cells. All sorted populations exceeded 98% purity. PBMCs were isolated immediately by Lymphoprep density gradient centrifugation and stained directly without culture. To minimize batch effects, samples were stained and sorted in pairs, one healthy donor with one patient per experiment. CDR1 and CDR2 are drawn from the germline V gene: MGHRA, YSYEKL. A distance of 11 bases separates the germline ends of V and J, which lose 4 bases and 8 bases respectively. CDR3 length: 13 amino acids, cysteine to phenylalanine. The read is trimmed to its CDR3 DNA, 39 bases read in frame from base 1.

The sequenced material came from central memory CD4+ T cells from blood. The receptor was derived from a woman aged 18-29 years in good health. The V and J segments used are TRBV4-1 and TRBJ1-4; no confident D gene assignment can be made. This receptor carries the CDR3 CASSLSPAEKLFF. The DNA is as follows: TGCGCCAGCAGCCTGAGTCCGGCCGAAAAACTGTTTTTT.